This T cell receptor (beta chain) comes out of a study of cytomegalovirus exposure and HLA in healthy donors. For the study at large: A subsequent analysis stated that the 90 to 150 validation repertoires were run on the same platform as the approximately 660 first-cohort repertoires. Study results and limitations: The TCR clusters that emerged in the first cohort tended, a later analysis found, to co-occur in the approximately 110 validation repertoires.

Germline lookup yields CDR1 GTSNPN and CDR2 SVGIG (reference sequence). Trimming cost V 4 bases and J 7 bases, with 10 bases left between them. The CDR3 length is 11 residues. Note on this clone: As yet, its antigen is unknown.

Clones were sequenced by immunoSEQ multiplex PCR, and TCRdb holds only the in-frame ones, with some missing. The top ten hold more than 13% of the sample, which has roughly 220,000 clones, approximately 83% seen once. This TCR came from a woman younger than 45 in good health and CMV-seropositive. J is TRBJ1-1 and V is TRBV30; D is uncertain. The sequencing sample was made of PBMCs. The CDR3 bases are TGTGCCTGGATTAAAACCTATGAAGCTTTCTTT. As protein: CAWIKTYEAFF.